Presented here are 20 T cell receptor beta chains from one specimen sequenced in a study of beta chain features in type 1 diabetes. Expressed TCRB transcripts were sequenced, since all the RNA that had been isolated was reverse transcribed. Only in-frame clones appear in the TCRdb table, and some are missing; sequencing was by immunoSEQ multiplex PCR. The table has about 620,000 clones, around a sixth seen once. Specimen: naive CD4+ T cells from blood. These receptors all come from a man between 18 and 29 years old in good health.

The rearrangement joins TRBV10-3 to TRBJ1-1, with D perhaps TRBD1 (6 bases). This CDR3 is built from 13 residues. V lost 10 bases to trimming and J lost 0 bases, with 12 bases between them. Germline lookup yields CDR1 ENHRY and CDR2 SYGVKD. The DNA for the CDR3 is TGTGCCAATCAACAGGGACTGAACACTGAAGCTTTCTTT. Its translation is CANQQGLNTEAFF.

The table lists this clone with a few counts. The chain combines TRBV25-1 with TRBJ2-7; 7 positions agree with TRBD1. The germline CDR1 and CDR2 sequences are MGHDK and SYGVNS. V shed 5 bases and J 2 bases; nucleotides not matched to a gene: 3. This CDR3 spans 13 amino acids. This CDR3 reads CASSSTGAYEQYF. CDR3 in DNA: TGTGCCAGCAGTTCCACAGGGGCCTACGAGCAGTACTTC.

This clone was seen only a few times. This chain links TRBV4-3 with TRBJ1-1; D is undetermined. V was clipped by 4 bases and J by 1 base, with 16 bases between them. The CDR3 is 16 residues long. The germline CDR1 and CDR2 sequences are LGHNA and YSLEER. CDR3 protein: CASSLRRWTSNTEAFF. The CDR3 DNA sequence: TGCGCCAGCAGCCTCCGAAGATGGACGTCGAACACTGAAGCTTTCTTT.

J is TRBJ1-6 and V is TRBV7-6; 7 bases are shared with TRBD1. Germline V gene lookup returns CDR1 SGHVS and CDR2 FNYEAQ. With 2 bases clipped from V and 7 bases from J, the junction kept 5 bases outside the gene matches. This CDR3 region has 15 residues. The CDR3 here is CASSLTRQGNSPLHF. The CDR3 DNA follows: TGTGCCAGCAGCTTAACTAGACAGGGAAATTCACCCCTCCACTTT.

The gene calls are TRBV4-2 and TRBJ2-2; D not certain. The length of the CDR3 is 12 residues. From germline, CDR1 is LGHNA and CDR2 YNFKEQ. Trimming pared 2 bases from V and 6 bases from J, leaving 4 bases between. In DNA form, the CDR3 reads TGTGCCAGCAGCCAATCCGCCGGGGAGCTGTTTTTT. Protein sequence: CASSQSAGELFF.

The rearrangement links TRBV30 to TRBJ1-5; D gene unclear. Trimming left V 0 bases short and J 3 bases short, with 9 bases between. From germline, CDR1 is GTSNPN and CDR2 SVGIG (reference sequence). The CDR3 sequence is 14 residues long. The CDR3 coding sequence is TGTGCCTGGAGTGTCGCGGGGAACAATCAGCCCCAGCATTTT. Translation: CAWSVAGNNQPQHF.

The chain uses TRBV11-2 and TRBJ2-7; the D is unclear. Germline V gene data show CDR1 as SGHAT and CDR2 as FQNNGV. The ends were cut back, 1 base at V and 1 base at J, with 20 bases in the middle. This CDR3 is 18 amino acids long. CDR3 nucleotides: TGTGCCAGCAGCTTAGTTCTCGGATCCCCATTCACTTCCTACGAGCAGTACTTC. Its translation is CASSLVLGSPFTSYEQYF.

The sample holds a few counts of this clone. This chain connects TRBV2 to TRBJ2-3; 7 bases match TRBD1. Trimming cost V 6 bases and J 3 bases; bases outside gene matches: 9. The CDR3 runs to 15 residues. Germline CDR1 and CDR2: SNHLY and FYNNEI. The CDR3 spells CASSAQGMGTDTQYF. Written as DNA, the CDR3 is TGTGCCAGCAGCGCACAGGGGATGGGGACAGATACGCAGTATTTT.

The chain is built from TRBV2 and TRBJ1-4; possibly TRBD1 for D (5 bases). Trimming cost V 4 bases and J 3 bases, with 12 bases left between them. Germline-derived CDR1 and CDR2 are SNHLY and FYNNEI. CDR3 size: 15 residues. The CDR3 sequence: CASSVRGLSNEKLFF. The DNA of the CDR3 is TGTGCCAGCAGTGTTCGGGGGTTGTCTAATGAAAAACTGTTTTTT.

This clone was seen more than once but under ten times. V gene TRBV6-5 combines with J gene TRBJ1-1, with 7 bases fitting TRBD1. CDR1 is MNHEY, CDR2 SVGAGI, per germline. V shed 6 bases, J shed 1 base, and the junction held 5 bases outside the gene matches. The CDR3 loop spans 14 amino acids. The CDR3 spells CASSAGQTNTEAFF. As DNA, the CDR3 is TGTGCCAGCAGCGCGGGACAGACGAACACTGAAGCTTTCTTT.

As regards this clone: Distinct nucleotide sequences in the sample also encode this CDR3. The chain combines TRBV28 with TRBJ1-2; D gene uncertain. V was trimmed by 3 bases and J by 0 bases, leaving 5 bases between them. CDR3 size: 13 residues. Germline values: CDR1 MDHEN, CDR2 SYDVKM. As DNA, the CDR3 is TGTGCCAGCAGTTTGCAAGCTAACTATGGCTACACCTTC. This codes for CASSLQANYGYTF.

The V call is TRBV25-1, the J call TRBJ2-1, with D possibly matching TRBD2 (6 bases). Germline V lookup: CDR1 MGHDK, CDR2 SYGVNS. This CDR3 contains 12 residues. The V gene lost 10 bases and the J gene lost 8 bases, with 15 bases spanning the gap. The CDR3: CATRGGHDEQFF. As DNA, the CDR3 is TGTGCCACCCGTGGAGGGCACGATGAGCAGTTCTTC.

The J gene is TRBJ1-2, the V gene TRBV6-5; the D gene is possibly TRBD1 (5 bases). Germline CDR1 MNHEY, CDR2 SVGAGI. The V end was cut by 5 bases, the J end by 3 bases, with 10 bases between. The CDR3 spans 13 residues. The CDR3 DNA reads TGTGCCAGCAGTCTACAGGTGGACTATGGCTACACCTTC. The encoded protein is CASSLQVDYGYTF.

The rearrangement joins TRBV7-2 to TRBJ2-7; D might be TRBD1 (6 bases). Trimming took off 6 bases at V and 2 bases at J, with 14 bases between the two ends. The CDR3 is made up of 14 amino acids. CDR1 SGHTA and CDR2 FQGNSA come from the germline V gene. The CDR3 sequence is CASRVVGAAYEQYF. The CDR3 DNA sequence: TGTGCCAGCAGGGTGGTGGGGGCGGCCTACGAGCAGTACTTC.

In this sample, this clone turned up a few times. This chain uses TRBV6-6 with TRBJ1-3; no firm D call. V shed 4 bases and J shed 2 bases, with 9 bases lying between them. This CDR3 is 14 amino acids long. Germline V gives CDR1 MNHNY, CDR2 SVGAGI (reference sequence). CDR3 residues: CASSLDEAGNTIYF. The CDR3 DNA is TGTGCCAGCAGTTTAGACGAGGCTGGAAACACCATATATTTT.

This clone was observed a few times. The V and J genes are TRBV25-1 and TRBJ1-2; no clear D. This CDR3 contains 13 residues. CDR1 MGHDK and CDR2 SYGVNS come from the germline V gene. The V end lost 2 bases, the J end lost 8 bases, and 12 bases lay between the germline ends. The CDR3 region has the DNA TGTGCCAGCAGTGAAGTAAAGTCCCTAGGCTACACCTTC. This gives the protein CASSEVKSLGYTF.

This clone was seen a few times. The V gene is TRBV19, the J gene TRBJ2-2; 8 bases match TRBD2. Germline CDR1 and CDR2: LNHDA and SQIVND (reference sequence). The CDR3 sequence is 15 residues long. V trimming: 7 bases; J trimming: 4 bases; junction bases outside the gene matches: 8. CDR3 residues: CASMVGGRLTGELFF. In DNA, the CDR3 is TGTGCCAGTATGGTTGGCGGGAGGCTCACCGGGGAGCTGTTTTTT.

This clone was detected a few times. For the CDR3, the DNA is TGCGCCAGCAGCTTGGACAGCAATCAGCCCCAGCATTTT. This translates into CASSLDSNQPQHF. The V gene is TRBV4-3, the J gene TRBJ1-5; no firm D call. Germline CDR1 LGHNA, CDR2 YSLEER. The CDR3 has 13 amino acids. V was shortened by 5 bases and J by 1 base, with 6 bases between the two germline ends.

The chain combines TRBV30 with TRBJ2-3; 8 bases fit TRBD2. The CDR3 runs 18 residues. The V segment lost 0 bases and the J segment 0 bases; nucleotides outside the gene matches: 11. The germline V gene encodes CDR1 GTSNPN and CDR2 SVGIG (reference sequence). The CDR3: CAWSVTRTSPPSTDTQYF. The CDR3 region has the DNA TGTGCCTGGAGTGTAACCCGGACTAGCCCGCCTAGCACAGATACGCAGTATTTT.

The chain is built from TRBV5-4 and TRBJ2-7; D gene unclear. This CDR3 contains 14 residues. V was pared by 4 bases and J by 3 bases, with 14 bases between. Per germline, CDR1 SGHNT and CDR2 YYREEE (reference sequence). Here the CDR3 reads CASSAQTSHYEQYF. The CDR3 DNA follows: TGTGCCAGCAGCGCCCAGACAAGTCACTACGAGCAGTACTTC.